Given below is one T cell receptor (beta chain) in context. This record comes from a study of blood T cell repertoires in COVID-19. Background on the study: PBMCs, B-cell-depleted T cells, or T cells provided the cDNA or gDNA that made up the material.

Method: immunoSEQ multiplex PCR; TCRdb's copy keeps in-frame clones and lacks some. Of about 140,000 clones listed, around 80% are singletons. The germline V and J ends were trimmed by 4 bases and 1 base, with 7 bases remaining between them. The CDR3 extends over 13 amino acids. Per germline, CDR1 LGHDT and CDR2 YNNKEL (reference sequence). Clinical history as reported by participants underpinned cohort assignment. The V and J genes are TRBV3-1 (or the pseudogene TRBV3-2) and TRBJ1-1, with D maybe TRBD1 (5 bases). The receptor was derived from a man in his 70s who had been exposed to COVID-19. Sequencing used PBMCs or T cells enriched from blood (not recorded which). CDR3 nucleotides: TGTGCCAGCAGCCTAGGGGAGAACACTGAAGCTTTCTTT. Encoded protein: CASSLGENTEAFF.